A selection of T cell receptor beta chains follows, all from one sample in a study of cytomegalovirus exposure and HLA in healthy donors. Profiling relied on immunoSEQ multiplex PCR, and the TCRdb table lists in-frame clones only, not all of them. This table holds 120,000 or so clones, less than 85% found once. Input material: PBMCs. These receptors were obtained from a female donor in good health and CMV-seronegative. CDR3s include the opening cysteine and the closing phenylalanine or tryptophan. D genes are given only for firm matches. Expanded clones get a size class; other rows say once, few or many, or leave the size out.

v_call	d_call	j_call	clone_size	cdr3_aa	cdr3_nt
TRBV5-4	TRBD2	TRBJ2-1	.	CASSQEAGAGVEQFF	TGTGCCAGCAGCCAAGAAGCGGGGGCTGGGGTTGAGCAGTTCTTC
TRBV29-1	TRBD1	TRBJ2-1	.	CSVGEGTGGGNEQFF	TGCAGCGTTGGTGAGGGGACAGGGGGTGGCAATGAGCAGTTCTTC
TRBV2	TRBD2	TRBJ2-7	.	CASRGDYLKGKYF	TGTGCCAGCCGAGGGGACTACCTAAAGGGTAAGTACTTC
TRBV7-3	.	TRBJ1-1	.	CASSPTGDTEAFF	TGTGCCAGCAGCCCGACGGGGGACACTGAAGCTTTCTTT
TRBV11-2	.	TRBJ2-5	.	CASSQGLQRETQYF	TGTGCCAGCAGCCAGGGACTCCAGAGGGAGACCCAGTACTTC
TRBV28	.	TRBJ2-7	.	CASSLVGTYYEQYF	TGTGCCAGCAGCCTAGTGGGGACTTACTACGAGCAGTACTTC
TRBV11-3	.	TRBJ1-6	.	CASSSSVTLHF	TGTGCCAGCAGCAGCTCTGTGACCCTCCACTTT
TRBV7-8	TRBD1	TRBJ2-1	.	CASSLRTGGIGEKFF	TGTGCCAGCAGCCTCCGAACAGGGGGCATCGGGGAAAAGTTCTTC
TRBV28	.	TRBJ2-1	.	CASSFAGSYNEQFF	TGTGCCAGCAGTTTTGCGGGCTCCTACAATGAGCAGTTCTTC
TRBV27	TRBD2	TRBJ2-1	.	CASSLYVGGGSLNEQFF	TGTGCCAGCAGTTTGTACGTCGGCGGCGGGAGTTTAAATGAGCAGTTCTTC
TRBV2	TRBD1	TRBJ2-5	.	CASAGQGGTQYF	TGTGCCAGCGCGGGACAGGGAGGGACCCAGTACTTC
TRBV7-9	.	TRBJ1-2	.	CASSLVPGNYGYTF	TGTGCCAGCAGCTTAGTCCCGGGTAACTATGGCTACACCTTC
TRBV7-9	TRBD1	TRBJ2-5	.	CASSRQGQETQYF	TGTGCCAGCAGCCGACAGGGGCAAGAGACCCAGTACTTC
TRBV7-7	TRBD1	TRBJ2-2	.	CASSRDRDTGELFF	TGTGCTAGCAGTCGGGACAGGGACACCGGGGAGCTGTTTTTT
TRBV15	.	TRBJ1-2	once	CATSRGSTGKAYLSYGYTF	TGTGCCACCAGCAGAGGGTCGACCGGGAAGGCTTACCTCTCCTATGGCTACACCTTC
TRBV7-9	.	TRBJ2-7	.	CASSSEKRGPLYEQYF	TGTGCCAGCAGCTCTGAGAAAAGGGGTCCCCTTTACGAGCAGTACTTC
TRBV11-2	.	TRBJ1-4	.	CASSSGRADEKLFF	TGTGCCAGCAGCTCCGGGAGGGCGGATGAAAAACTGTTTTTT
TRBV5-1	TRBD1	TRBJ1-1	.	CASGTGDPNTEAFF	TGCGCCAGCGGGACAGGGGACCCTAACACTGAAGCTTTCTTT
TRBV27	.	TRBJ1-2	once	CASSYRVRSGYTF	TGTGCCAGCAGCTACAGGGTGAGGAGTGGCTACACCTTC
TRBV29-1	TRBD1	TRBJ1-2	.	CSVVGDSWLYGYTF	TGCAGCGTTGTGGGGGACAGCTGGCTCTATGGCTACACCTTC
TRBV6-5	.	TRBJ2-7	.	CASRSPRSYEQYF	TGTGCCAGCAGATCCCCGCGGAGTTACGAGCAGTACTTC
TRBV11-2	.	TRBJ2-1	.	CASSPTRWTKNEQFF	TGTGCCAGCAGCCCCACACGATGGACTAAAAATGAGCAGTTCTTC
TRBV2	TRBD2	TRBJ2-7	.	CASSDSPGRVQVDEQYF	TGTGCCAGCAGCGATTCCCCGGGGAGGGTCCAGGTAGACGAGCAGTACTTC
TRBV7-3	.	TRBJ1-1	.	CASSLTRQNTEAFF	TGTGCCAGCAGCTTAACGAGGCAAAACACTGAAGCTTTCTTT
TRBV19	TRBD1	TRBJ2-7	.	CASSPGQAYEQYF	TGTGCCAGTAGCCCAGGACAGGCCTACGAGCAGTACTTC
TRBV7-9	.	TRBJ1-5	.	CSSSLGPHSGYQPQHF	TGTTCCAGCAGCTTAGGGCCTCACAGCGGCTATCAGCCCCAGCATTTT
TRBV7-2	.	TRBJ2-1	.	CASSPRILRGLGDEQFF	TGTGCCAGCAGCCCCCGGATCTTACGGGGGTTAGGCGATGAGCAGTTCTTC
TRBV5-1	TRBD1	TRBJ1-2	.	CASSLGGTANYGYTF	TGCGCCAGCAGCCTGGGCGGGACAGCTAACTATGGCTACACCTTC
TRBV30	.	TRBJ2-2	.	CAGSGTGELFF	TGTGCCGGAAGCGGCACCGGGGAGCTGTTTTTT
TRBV4-1	TRBD2	TRBJ2-3	.	CASSLFPQREQNTQYF	TGCGCCAGCAGCCTTTTTCCTCAGCGGGAGCAAAATACGCAGTATTTT
TRBV7-9	TRBD1	TRBJ2-7	.	CASSSPLGGQGSYEQYF	TGTGCCAGCAGTTCCCCCTTGGGGGGACAGGGTTCCTACGAGCAGTACTTC
TRBV28	.	TRBJ1-2	once	CASSPSTTGNYGYTF	TGTGCCAGCAGTCCATCAACCACAGGGAACTATGGCTACACCTTC
TRBV5-1	TRBD2	TRBJ2-6	few	CASSERPGLAVSGANVLTF	TGCGCCAGCTCCGAGCGCCCGGGACTAGCTGTCTCTGGGGCCAACGTCCTGACTTTC
TRBV7-2	TRBD2	TRBJ2-2	.	CASSLHGSSGGELFF	TGTGCCAGCAGCTTACATGGATCTAGCGGCGGGGAGCTGTTTTTT
TRBV15	.	TRBJ2-5	.	CATSRADSSPETQYF	TGTGCCACCAGCAGAGCCGACAGCTCCCCGGAGACCCAGTACTTC
TRBV2	TRBD1	TRBJ1-2	.	CASSDTGGAPDGYTF	TGTGCCAGCAGTGATACAGGGGGCGCCCCGGATGGCTACACCTTC
TRBV19	TRBD1	TRBJ2-1	.	CAKTRQGAHNEQFF	TGTGCCAAGACGCGTCAGGGGGCCCACAATGAGCAGTTCTTC